This TCR beta chain was observed in a study of a mutant IDH1 vaccine in newly diagnosed glioma. Across the whole study: Standard pretreatment was either radiotherapy, temozolomide, or, for most, radiochemotherapy with temozolomide.

The CDR3 has 14 amino acids. The V end was cut by 0 bases, the J end by 1 base, with 6 bases between. Germline CDR1 is SEHNR and CDR2 is FQNEAQ (reference sequence). Only in-frame clones appear in the TCRdb table, and some are missing; sequencing was by immunoSEQ multiplex PCR. The data show about 40,000 clones, roughly nine tenths seen once. Described time point: week 5, during vaccination. One vaccine dose held 300 ug of mutant IDH1 20-mer peptide and came with topical imiquimod. About this clone: The antigen is not known. The identical CDR3 is also encoded by other nucleotide sequences in the sample.

The origin of this receptor is a man aged 45-65 years with glioma. J is TRBJ2-5 and V is TRBV7-9; D might be TRBD1 (6 bases). Here the sequenced sample was PBMCs, taken from a glioma patient whose treatment included an IDH1 peptide vaccine. CDR3 amino acids: CASSLAGGQETQYF. The CDR3 DNA reads as TGTGCCAGCAGCTTAGCAGGGGGCCAAGAGACCCAGTACTTC.